The 26 T cell receptor beta chains below were found in one sample sequenced in a study of regulatory T cells in long-lasting Graves disease. Researchers made TCR beta libraries by using iRepertoire HTBI primers and running Arm-PCR on CDR3 regions. TCRdb re-derived calls from the multiplex PCR reads in MiXCR, one entry per CDR3 protein. The table lists about 430,000 distinct CDR3 sequences, about 15% of them singletons. Time point described: newly diagnosed GD, antithyroid drugs for less than 3 months. PBMC RNA served as the TCR library source. A further study also used this sample, focusing on T cells in Graves' hyperthyroidism and ophthalmopathy.

This sample comprised peripheral blood mononuclear cells (PBMCs), obtained at new diagnosis, from a patient treated with antithyroid drugs. The source of these receptors is a woman in her thirties or forties with Graves disease.

This chain links TRBV28 with TRBJ2-3; D is undetermined. V lost 4 bases and J lost 2, with 13 bases in between. CDR1 and CDR2 (germline): MDHEN, SYDVKM. CDR3 size: 15 residues. CDR3 residues: CASSYSDFYTDTQYF. In DNA form, the CDR3 reads TGTGCCAGCAGTTACTCAGACTTCTACACAGATACGCAGTATTTT.

This clonotype was seen at least ten times. The chain employs TRBV30 and TRBJ2-7, with D hard to call. CDR1 and CDR2 from the germline V gene are GTSNPN and SVGIG (reference sequence). The CDR3 consists of 11 residues. Trimming took off 3 bases at V and 3 bases at J, with 6 bases between the two ends. The CDR3 DNA reads TGTGCCTGGAGAGTGGGCTACGAGCAGTACTTC. Its protein is CAWRVGYEQYF.

The sample holds many counts of this clonotype. V usage is TRBV27 and J usage is TRBJ2-7; possibly TRBD1 for D (6 bases). V was trimmed by 0 bases and J by 6 bases, leaving 18 bases between them. CDR3 size: 16 residues. Germline V gives CDR1 MNHEY, CDR2 SMNVEV (reference sequence). This CDR3 is CASSLSQSGARGEQYF. In DNA form, the CDR3 reads TGTGCCAGCAGTTTATCGCAATCAGGGGCACGAGGCGAGCAGTACTTC.

The rearrangement links TRBV27 to TRBJ2-7; D may correspond to TRBD1 or TRBD2 (5 bases each). Germline CDR1 reads MNHEY; CDR2 reads SMNVEV (reference sequence). The CDR3 sequence is 14 residues long. V was trimmed by 8 bases and J by 4 bases, leaving 18 bases between them. As DNA, the CDR3 is TGTGCCAGCTACTCCCCGGGACGGCAATACGAGCAGTACTTC. Translated: CASYSPGRQYEQYF.

This clonotype was seen at least ten times. The chain employs TRBV2 and TRBJ2-7, with D possibly being TRBD2 (6 bases). V was shortened by 4 bases and J by 1 base, with 11 bases between the two germline ends. The CDR3 totals 14 residues. CDR1 and CDR2 from the germline V gene are SNHLY and FYNNEI. The DNA of the CDR3 is TGTGCCAGCAGTGGAGGTAGCGGATCCTACGAGCAGTACTTC. Translation gives CASSGGSGSYEQYF.

The V call is TRBV7-3, the J call TRBJ2-7; no firm D call. The CDR3 has 13 residues. V lost 3 bases and J 4 bases, leaving 10 bases between the germline ends. Germline V gene sequence: CDR1 SGHTA, CDR2 FQGTGA. In DNA, the CDR3 is TGTGCCAGCAGCTTTTCCCTCCTTTACGAGCAGTACTTC. It encodes CASSFSLLYEQYF.

The chain carries TRBV18 and TRBJ1-5; D not certain. The CDR3 is 13 amino acids. V was shortened by 5 bases and J by 5 bases, with 10 bases between the two germline ends. From germline, CDR1 is KGHSH and CDR2 LQKENI. Here the CDR3 reads CASSEGLDQPQHF. CDR3 nucleotides: TGTGCCAGCTCAGAAGGGTTGGATCAGCCCCAGCATTTT. The complete variable domain, with remaining parts taken from reference TRBV18 and TRBJ1-5, reads NAGVMQNPRHLVRRRGQEARLRCSPMKGHSHVYWYRQLPEEGLKFMVYLQKENIIDESGMPKERFSAEFPKEGPSILRIQQVVRGDSAAYFCASSEGLDQPQHFGDGTRLSIL.

This clonotype has just a few counts. This chain joins TRBV3-1 and TRBJ2-6; D call uncertain. V was clipped by 0 bases and J by 0 bases, with 24 bases between them. CDR3 size: 22 residues. Germline assignment: CDR1 LGHDT and CDR2 YNNKEL (reference sequence). The CDR3, as DNA: TGTGCCAGCAGCCAAGATGGGTACAGCCGAATAGTTTATAACTCTGGGGCCAACGTCCTGACTTTC. Its protein is CASSQDGYSRIVYNSGANVLTF.

The V gene is TRBV3-1, the J gene TRBJ1-2; 7 nucleotides match TRBD1. Trimming cost V 2 bases and J 2 bases; bases outside gene matches: 5. This CDR3 spans 15 amino acids. Per the germline V gene, CDR1 is LGHDT and CDR2 is YNNKEL (reference sequence). CDR3 DNA sequence: TGTGCCAGCAGCCAACGGGGACAGATAAACTATGGCTACACCTTC. This codes for CASSQRGQINYGYTF.

The V gene is TRBV27, the J gene TRBJ2-1, with D perhaps matching TRBD1 (6 bases). This CDR3 region has 15 residues. Trimming removed 2 bases at V and 3 bases at J, with 11 bases between. CDR1 is MNHEY, CDR2 SMNVEV, per germline (reference sequence). CDR3 sequence reads: CASSLKTGLYNEQFF. CDR3 bases: TGTGCCAGCAGTTTAAAGACAGGCCTCTACAATGAGCAGTTCTTC.

In nucleotides, the CDR3 is TGTGCCAGTAGTATTGGGGGGGGGTCCAACAATGAGCAGTTCTTC. It yields the protein CASSIGGGSNNEQFF. The gene calls are TRBV19 and TRBJ2-1; 7 bases align to TRBD2. In germline, CDR1 is LNHDA, CDR2 SQIVND (reference sequence). V shed 3 bases and J 5 bases; nucleotides not matched to a gene: 7. The CDR3 runs 15 residues.

This chain links TRBV27 with TRBJ2-3; 7 bases are shared with TRBD2. CDR1 is MNHEY, CDR2 SMNVEV, per germline (reference sequence). Unmatched junction bases numbered 7, after V lost 3 bases and J lost 4 bases. The CDR3 length is 15 residues. DNA of the CDR3: TGTGCCAGCAGTTTTAGGGGCGGGAGTGCAGATACGCAGTATTTT. This sequence encodes CASSFRGGSADTQYF.

This clonotype was seen only a few times. The chain recombines TRBV5-1 with TRBJ2-5; the match to TRBD1 covers 9 bases. V shed 0 bases and J 8 bases; nucleotides not matched to a gene: 2. The germline V gene has CDR1 SGHRS and CDR2 YFSETQ. CDR3 length: 13 residues. CDR3 nucleotide sequence: TGCGCCAGCAGCTTGGGACAGGGGGGAACCCAGTACTTC. Its protein is CASSLGQGGTQYF. Full variable domain (remainder filled in from reference TRBV5-1 and TRBJ2-5): KAGVTQTPRYLIKTRGQQVTLSCSPISGHRSVSWYQQTPGQGLQFLFEYFSETQRNKGNFPGRFSGRQFSNSRSEMNVSTLELGDSALYLCASSLGQGGTQYFGPGTRLLVL.

This clonotype was seen ten or more times. This sequence joins TRBV5-1 and TRBJ2-1, with D uncertain. With 0 bases removed from V and 8 bases from J, the gap between germline ends came to 9 bases. This CDR3 contains 13 residues. Germline V gene data show CDR1 as SGHRS and CDR2 as YFSETQ. This CDR3 reads CASSLEREDEQFF. The CDR3 DNA is TGCGCCAGCAGCTTGGAGAGAGAGGATGAGCAGTTCTTC. Drawing the rest from reference TRBV5-1 and TRBJ2-1, the complete variable domain is KAGVTQTPRYLIKTRGQQVTLSCSPISGHRSVSWYQQTPGQGLQFLFEYFSETQRNKGNFPGRFSGRQFSNSRSEMNVSTLELGDSALYLCASSLEREDEQFFGPGTRLTVL.

This clonotype showed up many times. J is TRBJ1-4 and V is TRBV7-2; D not certain. The CDR3 contains 15 residues. V lost 5 bases and J lost 3, with 13 bases in between. Germline assignment: CDR1 SGHTA and CDR2 FQGNSA. The CDR3: CASSPRRTSNEKLFF. In nucleotides, the CDR3 is TGTGCCAGCAGCCCCCGGCGGACCTCTAATGAAAAACTGTTTTTT.

This clonotype has just a few counts. V gene TRBV28 combines with J gene TRBJ1-2; D is unresolved. V dropped 5 bases and J dropped 0 bases, with 7 bases sitting between them. The CDR3 is 13 amino acids. In germline, CDR1 is MDHEN, CDR2 SYDVKM. CDR3 bases: TGTGCCAGCAGTCCGGCCCCTAACTATGGCTACACCTTC. This codes for CASSPAPNYGYTF.

This clonotype was observed a few times. The chain combines TRBV7-9 with TRBJ2-7, with 11 positions matching TRBD2. Germline loops: CDR1 SEHNR, CDR2 FQNEAQ (reference sequence). V trimming: 5 bases; J trimming: 1 base; junction bases outside the gene matches: 7. The CDR3 contains 16 residues. CDR3 amino acids: CASSALRLAGSYEQYF. In DNA form, the CDR3 reads TGTGCCAGCAGCGCGCTCCGACTAGCGGGATCCTACGAGCAGTACTTC.

This clonotype was counted a few times. The V and J genes are TRBV20-1 and TRBJ1-5; TRBD1 agrees at 9 bases. Per the germline V gene, CDR1 is DFQATT and CDR2 is SNEGSKA (reference sequence). This CDR3 comprises 15 residues. V trimming: 4 bases; J trimming: 6 bases; junction bases outside the gene matches: 10. The CDR3 DNA sequence: TGCAGTGCTACATCACCCGGGACAGGGCTTCAGCCCCAGCATTTT. Protein sequence: CSATSPGTGLQPQHF.

This chain connects TRBV24-1 to TRBJ2-2; 10 bases fit TRBD1. Trimming took 2 bases from V and 6 from J; bases not matched to a gene: 2. CDR1 KGHDR and CDR2 SFDVKD come from the germline V gene. The CDR3 has 15 amino acids. CDR3 residues: CATSDWTGGSGELFF. CDR3 in DNA: TGTGCCACCAGTGATTGGACAGGGGGTTCCGGGGAGCTGTTTTTT.

This clonotype was observed a few times. The V and J genes are TRBV7-9 and TRBJ2-1; the D is unclear. CDR1 SEHNR and CDR2 FQNEAQ come from the germline V gene (reference sequence). The CDR3 sequence is 12 residues long. Trimming pared 5 bases from V and 12 bases from J, leaving 14 bases between. The CDR3 reads CASSPSGHGQFF. In DNA, the CDR3 is TGTGCCAGCAGCCCATCGGGCCATGGGCAGTTCTTC.

This clonotype was seen repeatedly, ten times or more. The gene calls are TRBV7-3 and TRBJ2-1, with unresolved D. CDR1 and CDR2 from the germline V gene are SGHTA and FQGTGA. CDR3 size: 14 residues. V lost 1 base and J lost 8, with 12 bases in between. The CDR3 coding sequence is TGTGCCAGCAGCTTAAGCCCCTCTAAGGATGAGCAGTTCTTC. It is translated as CASSLSPSKDEQFF.

As for this clonotype: Possible read error: a much larger clone is one base away. The chain employs TRBV3-1 and TRBJ2-7; D unresolved. The CDR3 is 14 residues long. Germline V gene data show CDR1 as LGHDT and CDR2 as YNNKEL (reference sequence). V lost 7 bases to trimming and J lost 9 bases, with 22 bases between them. The DNA of the CDR3 is TGTGCCAGCACCCATGGCACTCCAGGAGTGGGGCAGTACTTC. This codes for CASTHGTPGVGQYF.

Many counts were recorded for this clonotype. This chain joins TRBV6-2 or TRBV6-3 and TRBJ1-1, with D hard to call. Germline loops: CDR1 MNHEY, CDR2 SVGEGT. Trimming removed 3 bases at V and 6 bases at J, with 11 bases between. The CDR3 is 13 amino acids. The CDR3 DNA reads as TGTGCCAGCAGTTATCCCCCGAGCCCTGAAGCTTTCTTT. Protein product: CASSYPPSPEAFF.

This clonotype was picked up many times. The chain is built from TRBV12-3 or TRBV12-4 and TRBJ2-1; perhaps TRBD1 as D (5 bases). V lost 7 bases and J lost 7, with 14 bases in between. The CDR3 has 13 residues. In DNA, the CDR3 is TGTGCCAGCACCCTAAAGGGGCCGAATGAGCAGTTCTTC. Its protein is CASTLKGPNEQFF.

In this sample, this clonotype turned up many times. The chain recombines TRBV10-3 with TRBJ1-2; no clear D. The CDR3 covers 15 residues. V dropped 3 bases and J dropped 1 base, with 12 bases sitting between them. Germline V lookup: CDR1 ENHRY, CDR2 SYGVKD. CDR3 sequence reads: CAISDPGPNNYGYTF. Here the CDR3 DNA reads TGTGCCATCAGTGACCCCGGACCGAATAACTATGGCTACACCTTC.

This clonotype was counted many times. The chain recombines TRBV7-3 with TRBJ2-1; TRBD2 matches at 11 bases. The CDR3 length is 15 residues. Trimming at V came to 1 base and at J to 5 bases, leaving 1 base not matched to a gene. Germline V lookup: CDR1 SGHTA, CDR2 FQGTGA. Written as DNA, the CDR3 is TGTGCCAGCAGCTTAATTAGCGGGGGGGACAATGAGCAGTTCTTC. Protein sequence: CASSLISGGDNEQFF.